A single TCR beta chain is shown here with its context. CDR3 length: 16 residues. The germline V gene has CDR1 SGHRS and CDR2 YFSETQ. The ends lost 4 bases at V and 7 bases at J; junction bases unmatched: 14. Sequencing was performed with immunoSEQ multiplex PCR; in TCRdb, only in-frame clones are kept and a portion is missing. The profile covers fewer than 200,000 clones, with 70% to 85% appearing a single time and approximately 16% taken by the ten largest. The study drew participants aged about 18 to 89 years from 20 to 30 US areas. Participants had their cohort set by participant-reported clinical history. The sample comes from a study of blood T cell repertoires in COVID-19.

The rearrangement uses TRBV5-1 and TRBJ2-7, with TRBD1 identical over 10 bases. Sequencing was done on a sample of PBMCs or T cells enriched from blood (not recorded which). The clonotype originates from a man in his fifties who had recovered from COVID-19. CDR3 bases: TGCGCCAGCAGCCCACAACCCCCCGGGACAGGGGTTGAGCAGTACTTC. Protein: CASSPQPPGTGVEQYF.